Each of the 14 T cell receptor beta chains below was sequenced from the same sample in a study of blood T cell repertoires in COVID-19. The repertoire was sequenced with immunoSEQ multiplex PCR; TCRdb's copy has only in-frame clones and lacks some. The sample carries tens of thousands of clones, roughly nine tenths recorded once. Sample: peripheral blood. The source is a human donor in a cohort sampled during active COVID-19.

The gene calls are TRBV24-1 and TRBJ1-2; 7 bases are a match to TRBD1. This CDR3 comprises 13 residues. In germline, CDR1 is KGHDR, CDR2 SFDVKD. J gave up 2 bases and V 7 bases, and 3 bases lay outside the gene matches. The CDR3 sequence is CATRSQGNYGYTF. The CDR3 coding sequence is TGTGCCACCAGATCACAGGGGAACTATGGCTACACCTTC.

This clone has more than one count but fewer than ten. CDR3 amino acids: CASSETGYNSPLHF. The CDR3 DNA reads TGTGCCAGCAGTGAGACAGGGTATAATTCACCCCTCCACTTT. The chain couples TRBV9 to TRBJ1-6; TRBD1 agrees at 7 bases. The CDR3 loop spans 14 amino acids. Germline values: CDR1 SGDLS, CDR2 YYNGEE. The V and J ends lost 5 bases and 4 bases, in that order; junction bases with no gene match: 3.

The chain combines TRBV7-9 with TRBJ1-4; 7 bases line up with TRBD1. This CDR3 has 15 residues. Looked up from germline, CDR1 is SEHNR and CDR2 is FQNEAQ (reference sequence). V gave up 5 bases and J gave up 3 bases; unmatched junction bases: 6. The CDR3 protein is CASSPIQGPNEKLFF. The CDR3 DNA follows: TGTGCCAGCAGCCCAATACAGGGGCCTAATGAAAAACTGTTTTTT.

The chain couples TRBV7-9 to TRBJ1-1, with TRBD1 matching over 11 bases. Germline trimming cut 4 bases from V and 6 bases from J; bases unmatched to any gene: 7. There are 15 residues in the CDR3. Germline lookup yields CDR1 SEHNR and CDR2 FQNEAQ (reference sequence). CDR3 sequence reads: CASSSDRGRESEAFF. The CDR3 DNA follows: TGTGCCAGCAGCTCGGACAGGGGGCGGGAATCTGAAGCTTTCTTT.

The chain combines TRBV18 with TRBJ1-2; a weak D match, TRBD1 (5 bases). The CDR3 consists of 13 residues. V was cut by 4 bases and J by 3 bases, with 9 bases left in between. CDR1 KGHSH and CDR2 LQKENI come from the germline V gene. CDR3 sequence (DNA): TGTGCCAGCTCACTCCAGGGCGACTATGGCTACACCTTC. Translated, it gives CASSLQGDYGYTF.

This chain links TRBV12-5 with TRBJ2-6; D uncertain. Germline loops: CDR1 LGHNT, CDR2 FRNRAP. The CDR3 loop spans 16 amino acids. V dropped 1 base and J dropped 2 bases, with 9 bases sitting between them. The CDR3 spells CASGLARFAGANVLTF. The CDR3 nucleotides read TGTGCTAGTGGTTTGGCGAGGTTCGCTGGGGCCAACGTCCTGACTTTC.

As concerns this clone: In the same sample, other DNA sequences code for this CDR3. This CDR3 reads CASSLAGGMNTEAFF. CDR3 nucleotide sequence: TGTGCCAGCAGCTTGGCAGGGGGAATGAACACTGAAGCTTTCTTT. This chain links TRBV7-2 with TRBJ1-1, with 7 bases aligning to TRBD1. V shed 3 bases, J shed 0 bases, and the junction held 4 bases outside the gene matches. The CDR3 is 15 residues long. CDR1 and CDR2 (germline): SGHTA, FQGNSA.

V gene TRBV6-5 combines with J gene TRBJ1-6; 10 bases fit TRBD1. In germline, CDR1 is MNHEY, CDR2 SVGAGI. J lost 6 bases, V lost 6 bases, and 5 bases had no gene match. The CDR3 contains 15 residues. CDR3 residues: CASRDWTGGNSPLHF. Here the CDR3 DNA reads TGTGCCAGCAGGGATTGGACAGGGGGTAATTCACCCCTCCACTTT.

The chain's CDR3 is CASSSGQVKDTEAFF. The CDR3 nucleotides are TGTGCCAGCAGCTCGGGACAGGTGAAGGACACTGAAGCTTTCTTT. The chain uses TRBV5-4 and TRBJ1-1; 8 bases fit TRBD1. CDR3 length: 15 residues. V gave up 3 bases and J gave up 3 bases; unmatched junction bases: 7. CDR1 and CDR2 from the germline V gene are SGHNT and YYREEE (reference sequence).

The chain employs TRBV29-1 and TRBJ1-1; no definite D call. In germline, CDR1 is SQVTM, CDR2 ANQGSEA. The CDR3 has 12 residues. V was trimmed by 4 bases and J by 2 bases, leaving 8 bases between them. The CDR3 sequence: CSVARQNTEAFF. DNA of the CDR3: TGCAGCGTTGCGAGACAAAACACTGAAGCTTTCTTT.

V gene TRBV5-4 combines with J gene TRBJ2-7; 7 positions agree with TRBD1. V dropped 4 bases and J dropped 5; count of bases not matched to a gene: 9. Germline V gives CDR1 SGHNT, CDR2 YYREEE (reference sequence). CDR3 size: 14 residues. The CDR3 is CASSRTGISDEQYF. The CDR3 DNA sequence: TGTGCCAGCAGCCGGACAGGTATCAGCGACGAGCAGTACTTC.

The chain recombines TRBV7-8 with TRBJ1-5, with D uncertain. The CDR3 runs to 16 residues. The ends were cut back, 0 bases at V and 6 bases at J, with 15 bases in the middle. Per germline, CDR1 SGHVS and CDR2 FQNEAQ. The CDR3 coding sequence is TGTGCCAGCAGCTTAGCGTCGCCAAATGAGGGTCAGCCCCAGCATTTT. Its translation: CASSLASPNEGQPQHF.

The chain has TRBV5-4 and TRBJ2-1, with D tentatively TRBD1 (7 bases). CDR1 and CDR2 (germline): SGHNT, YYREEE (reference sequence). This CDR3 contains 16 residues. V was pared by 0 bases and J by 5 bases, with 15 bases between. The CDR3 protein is CASSLGGRGEDNEQFF. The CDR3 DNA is TGTGCCAGCAGCTTGGGTGGCAGGGGGGAAGACAATGAGCAGTTCTTC. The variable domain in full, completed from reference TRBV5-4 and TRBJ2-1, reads ETGVTQSPTHLIKTRGQQVTLRCSSQSGHNTVSWYQQALGQGPQFIFQYYREEENGRGNFPPRFSGLQFPNYSSELNVNALELDDSALYLCASSLGGRGEDNEQFFGPGTRLTVL.

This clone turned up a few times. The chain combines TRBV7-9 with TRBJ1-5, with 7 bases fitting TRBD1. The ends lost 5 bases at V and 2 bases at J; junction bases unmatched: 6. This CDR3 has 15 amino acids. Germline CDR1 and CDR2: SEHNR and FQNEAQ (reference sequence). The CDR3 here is CASSPDREGNQPQHF. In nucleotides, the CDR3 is TGTGCCAGCAGCCCCGACAGGGAGGGCAATCAGCCCCAGCATTTT.